This TCR beta chain was captured by sequencing in a study of regulatory T cells in long-lasting Graves disease. For the study at large: Patients met the persistent Graves' disease definition after over 5 years of antithyroid drugs with positive TSH receptor antibodies.

CDR3-region Arm-PCR and iRepertoire HTBI primers produced the TCR beta libraries. TCRdb reprocessed the multiplex PCR reads with MiXCR, giving one entry per CDR3 protein. The table includes 300,000 to 500,000 distinct CDR3 sequences, around 20% detected once. The CDR3 loop spans 15 amino acids. With 3 bases removed from V and 5 bases from J, the gap between germline ends came to 17 bases. Germline-derived CDR1 and CDR2 are SEHNR and FQNEAQ (reference sequence). Time point of the sample: persistent/refractory GD, antithyroid drugs over 5 years with positive TRAb. RNA isolated from PBMCs was used to make the TCR library. A remark on this clonotype: The antigen remains unidentified.

Study-wide results and limits: Graves' patients with persistent disease showed TCR diversity lower than patients newly diagnosed. In persistent patients, shared public clonotypes (roughly 3,000) outnumbered those in new patients (around 1,000). There were preferences for TRBV28, TRBJ1-2 and TRBJ2-5 in persistent disease.

Here the sequenced sample was peripheral blood mononuclear cells (PBMCs), taken when the disease was refractory, from a patient treated with antithyroid drugs. The chain carries TRBV7-9 and TRBJ2-7; tentative D call: TRBD2 (6 bases). This TCR derives from a female donor with Graves disease. For the CDR3, the DNA is TGTGCCAGCAGCTTCACGCCGGGAGAACCTAACGAGCAGTACTTC. As protein: CASSFTPGEPNEQYF.